The entry below gives a single T cell receptor (beta chain) sequence along with its context. From germline, CDR1 is MNHNS and CDR2 SASEGT. This CDR3 is built from 13 residues. Trimming took off 3 bases at V and 4 bases at J, with 7 bases between the two ends. Per the authors' pipeline: How many nucleated cells were present was estimated from reference gene primer amplification. Data came from immunoSEQ multiplex PCR; TCRdb stores just in-frame clones and leaves some out. That table gives V, J and clone size, and the DNA gave D and trimming. The sample has fewer than 200,000 clones, 65% to 90% seen once. The sample is drawn from a study of blood T cell repertoires in COVID-19. Overall study: Collection of acute and convalescent COVID-19 samples took place in the United States, Italy and Spain. From T cells, B-cell-depleted T cells, or PBMCs came the material, which was cDNA or gDNA.

This sequence originates from a man over 45 with active or convalescent COVID-19. Sequencing was done on a sample of peripheral blood. The rearrangement joins TRBV6-1 to TRBJ1-5; no reliable D call. In DNA form, the CDR3 reads TGTGCCAGCAGTGAGTGGCAAAATCAGCCCCAGCATTTT. Amino acids: CASSEWQNQPQHF.